This T cell receptor beta chain was sequenced in a study of beta chain features in type 1 diabetes. Overall study results and limits: TCRB CDR3s from Type 1 diabetes patients were moderately but significantly shorter in all four CD4+ subsets.

A word on this clone: Its antigen is not known.

The investigators reverse transcribed all of the isolated RNA, so they sequenced expressed TCRB transcripts. Only in-frame clones appear in the TCRdb table, and some are missing; sequencing was by immunoSEQ multiplex PCR. The sample consists of nearly 700,000 clones, 13% of them appearing once. CDR3 length: 13 residues. The V segment lost 4 bases and the J segment 3 bases; nucleotides outside the gene matches: 5. The germline V gene encodes CDR1 SQVTM and CDR2 ANQGSEA. This chain joins TRBV29-1 and TRBJ1-1, with 7 bases that match TRBD1. Sample: naive CD4+ T cells from blood. This TCR was recovered from a man between 18 and 35 years old with type 1 diabetes. In DNA form, the CDR3 reads TGCAGCGTTGCGACAGGGTGGGACACTGAAGCTTTCTTT. Translation: CSVATGWDTEAFF.